Listed below are T cell receptor beta chains from one sample, sequenced in a study of cytomegalovirus exposure and HLA in healthy donors. Sequencing was performed with immunoSEQ multiplex PCR; in TCRdb, only in-frame clones are kept and a portion is missing. Here the sample spans over 150,000 clones, over 85% being singletons. The source material was PBMCs. The receptors derive from a woman younger than 35 in good health and CMV-seropositive. Each CDR3 is given with its conserved first and last residue. The D gene is left open where the match is weak. Size tells how often a clone was seen (once, few, many) or the class of an expanded clone, and some rows leave it out.

clone size | J gene | D gene | V gene | CDR3 DNA | CDR3 protein
once | TRBJ1-1 | TRBD1 | TRBV11-3 | TGTGCCAGCAGCTTAGACCAGGGGGCCGCGTCGCACACTGAAGCTTTCTTT | CASSLDQGAASHTEAFF
NA | TRBJ2-7 | NA | TRBV2 | TGTGCCAGCAGTGAAGCGGAGGGCCCGTACGAGCAGTACTTC | CASSEAEGPYEQYF
NA | TRBJ1-1 | NA | TRBV9 | TGTGCCAGCAGCGGACAGAACACTGAAGCTTTCTTT | CASSGQNTEAFF
NA | TRBJ2-1 | TRBD1 | TRBV27 | TGTGCCAGCAGTTCGACAGGGGGCAGGGAGCAGTTCTTC | CASSSTGGREQFF
NA | TRBJ2-1 | TRBD2 | TRBV9 | TGTGCCAGCAGCTCGGGGGAGGGCTCCTACAATGAGCAGTTCTTC | CASSSGEGSYNEQFF
NA | TRBJ2-7 | TRBD1 | TRBV27 | TGTGCCAGCAGTTTTGGACAGGGGTTTTTTCGGAACGAGCAGTACTTC | CASSFGQGFFRNEQYF
NA | TRBJ2-7 | NA | TRBV11-3 | TGTGCCAGCAGCCTTCTTCCTTACAGCTCCTACGAGCAGTACTTC | CASSLLPYSSYEQYF
NA | TRBJ2-1 | NA | TRBV2 | TGTGCCAGCAGTGGACAGATTAACAATGAGCAGTTCTTC | CASSGQINNEQFF
NA | TRBJ1-1 | NA | TRBV7-3 | TGTGCCAGCAGCTCGTGGAACACTGAAGCTTTCTTT | CASSSWNTEAFF
NA | TRBJ2-7 | TRBD2 | TRBV25-1 | TGTGCCAGCAGTGATCCGGGACTAGGCCGATACGAGCAGTACTTC | CASSDPGLGRYEQYF
NA | TRBJ1-5 | NA | TRBV28 | TGTGCCAGTCGAGCCGGGGGTATGGTATATCAGCCCCAGCATTTT | CASRAGGMVYQPQHF
NA | TRBJ2-1 | TRBD2 | TRBV6-6 | TGTGCCAGCAGGACACCGGGACTAGCGCCCAATGAGCAGTTCTTC | CASRTPGLAPNEQFF
NA | TRBJ2-7 | TRBD1 | TRBV7-9 | TGTGCCAGCTCCCAGGACAGGGTCTCCTACGAGCAGTACTTC | CASSQDRVSYEQYF
NA | TRBJ1-1 | TRBD1 | TRBV6-5 | TGTGCCAGCAGTTACGGTACCGGGACAGGCAGCACTGAAGCTTTCTTT | CASSYGTGTGSTEAFF
NA | TRBJ2-3 | TRBD2 | TRBV13 | TGTGCCAGCAGCCGCCCCGGGACTAGCGGGAGTGGCGCAGATACGCAGTATTTT | CASSRPGTSGSGADTQYF
NA | TRBJ2-1 | TRBD2 | TRBV2 | TGTGCCAGCAAGAAGCTTGGCGGGACTAGCGACCTGTCCTACAATGAGCAGTTCTTC | CASKKLGGTSDLSYNEQFF
NA | TRBJ1-5 | TRBD1 | TRBV19 | TGTGCCAGTAGCCCGAACGGACAGGATCAGCCCCAGCATTTT | CASSPNGQDQPQHF
NA | TRBJ2-5 | TRBD2 | TRBV6-6 | TGTGCCAGCAGTACTAGCGGAACCCAAGAGACCCAGTACTTC | CASSTSGTQETQYF
NA | TRBJ2-1 | NA | TRBV5-6 | TGTGCCAGCAGCCTATACAATGAGCAGTTCTTC | CASSLYNEQFF
once | TRBJ2-7 | TRBD2 | TRBV4-1 | TGCGCCAGCAGCCAAGGACTAGCGGGAGGCTCCTACGAGCAGTACTTC | CASSQGLAGGSYEQYF